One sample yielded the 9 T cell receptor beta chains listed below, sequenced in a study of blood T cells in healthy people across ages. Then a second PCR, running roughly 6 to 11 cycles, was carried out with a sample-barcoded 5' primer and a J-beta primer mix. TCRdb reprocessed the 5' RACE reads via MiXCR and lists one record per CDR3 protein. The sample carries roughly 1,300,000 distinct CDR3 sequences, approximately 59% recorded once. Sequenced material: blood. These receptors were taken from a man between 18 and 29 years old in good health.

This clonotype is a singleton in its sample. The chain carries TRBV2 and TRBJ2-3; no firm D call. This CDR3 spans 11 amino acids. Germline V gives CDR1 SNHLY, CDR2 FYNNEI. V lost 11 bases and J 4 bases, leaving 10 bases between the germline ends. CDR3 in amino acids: CAGAVPDTQYF. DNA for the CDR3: TGTGCCGGCGCAGTCCCAGATACGCAGTATTTT.

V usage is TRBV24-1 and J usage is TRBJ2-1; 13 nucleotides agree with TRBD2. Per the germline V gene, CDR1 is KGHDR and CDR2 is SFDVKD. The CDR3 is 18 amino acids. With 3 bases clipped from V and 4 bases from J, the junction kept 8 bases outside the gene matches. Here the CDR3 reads CATSDGLAGAQNYNEQFF. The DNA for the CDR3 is TGTGCCACCAGTGATGGACTAGCGGGGGCCCAAAATTACAATGAGCAGTTCTTC.

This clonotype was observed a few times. This CDR3 is CAISEFGGETQYF. The DNA for the CDR3 is TGTGCCATCAGTGAGTTCGGGGGAGAGACCCAGTACTTC. The chain has TRBV10-3 and TRBJ2-5; possibly TRBD2 for D (6 bases). Germline assignment: CDR1 ENHRY and CDR2 SYGVKD. V gave up 1 base and J gave up 4 bases, with 7 bases separating them. CDR3 length: 13 amino acids.

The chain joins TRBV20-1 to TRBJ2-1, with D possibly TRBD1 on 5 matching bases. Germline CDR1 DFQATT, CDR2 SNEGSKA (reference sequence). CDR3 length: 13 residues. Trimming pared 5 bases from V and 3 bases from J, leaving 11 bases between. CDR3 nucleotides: TGCAGTGCTCAAGGGGTGGGCTACAATGAGCAGTTCTTC. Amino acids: CSAQGVGYNEQFF.

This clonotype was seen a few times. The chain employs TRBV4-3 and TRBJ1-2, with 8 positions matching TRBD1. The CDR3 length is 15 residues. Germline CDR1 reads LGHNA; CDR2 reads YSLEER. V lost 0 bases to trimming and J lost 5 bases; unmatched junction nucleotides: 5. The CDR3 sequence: CASSQDIRTGYGYTF. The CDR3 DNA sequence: TGCGCCAGCAGCCAAGATATCCGGACAGGGTATGGCTACACCTTC.

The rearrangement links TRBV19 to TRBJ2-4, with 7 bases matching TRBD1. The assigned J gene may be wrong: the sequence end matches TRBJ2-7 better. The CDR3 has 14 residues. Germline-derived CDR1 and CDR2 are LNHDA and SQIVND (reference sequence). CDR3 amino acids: CASSVETGIYEQYF. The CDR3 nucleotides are TGTGCCAGTAGTGTGGAGACAGGGATTTACGAGCAGTACTTC.

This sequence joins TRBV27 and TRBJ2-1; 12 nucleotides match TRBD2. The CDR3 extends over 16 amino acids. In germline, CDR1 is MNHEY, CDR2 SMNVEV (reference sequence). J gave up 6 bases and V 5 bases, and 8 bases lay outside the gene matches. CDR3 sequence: CASSPPTSGRVNEQFF. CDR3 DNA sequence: TGTGCCAGCAGTCCTCCGACTAGCGGGAGAGTCAATGAGCAGTTCTTC.

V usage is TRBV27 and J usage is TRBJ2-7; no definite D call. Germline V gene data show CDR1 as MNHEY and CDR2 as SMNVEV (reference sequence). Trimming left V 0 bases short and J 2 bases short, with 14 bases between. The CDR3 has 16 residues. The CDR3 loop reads CASSLSVQAVTYEQYF. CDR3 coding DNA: TGTGCCAGCAGTTTATCGGTCCAGGCCGTAACCTACGAGCAGTACTTC.

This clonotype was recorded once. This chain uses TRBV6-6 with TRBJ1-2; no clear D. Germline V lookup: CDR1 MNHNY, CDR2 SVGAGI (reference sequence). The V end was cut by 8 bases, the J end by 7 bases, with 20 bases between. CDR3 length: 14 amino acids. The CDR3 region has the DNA TGTGCCAGCGCAACTGGCCCCGGGCCACCTGGCTACACCTTC. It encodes CASATGPGPPGYTF.